This is a list of T cell receptor beta chains from one sample in a study of T cells in localized non-small cell lung cancer. Generated by immunoSEQ multiplex PCR, the TCRdb table keeps only in-frame clones and is missing some. The repertoire holds 20,000 to 25,000 clones, with 92% as singletons. Sequenced here: peripheral blood, sampled before any cancer treatment. These receptors came from a man aged 40 to 70 with stage III squamous cell lung carcinoma. The CDR3 runs from the conserved cysteine through the conserved F or W. Each record gives: J gene, D gene, V gene, CDR3 protein. A D gene is named only where the DNA matches it firmly.

j_gene: TRBJ1-5
d_gene: -
v_gene: TRBV7-6
CDR3aa: CAGSLEVSNQPQHF

j_gene: TRBJ2-2
d_gene: TRBD1
v_gene: TRBV19
CDR3aa: CASISGDRGHFGGELFF

j_gene: TRBJ2-3
d_gene: TRBD1
v_gene: TRBV4-3
CDR3aa: CASSQQGAPVGTQYF

j_gene: TRBJ2-7
d_gene: TRBD2
v_gene: TRBV5-1
CDR3aa: CASSRLGTSGYEQYF

j_gene: TRBJ1-4
d_gene: -
v_gene: TRBV7-2
CDR3aa: CASTVGGLNEKLFF

j_gene: TRBJ2-1
d_gene: TRBD2
v_gene: TRBV19
CDR3aa: CASSIRLAGEGEQFF

j_gene: TRBJ2-3
d_gene: -
v_gene: TRBV11-3
CDR3aa: CASSPERGLTDTQYF

j_gene: TRBJ1-4
d_gene: TRBD1
v_gene: TRBV19
CDR3aa: CASSMRGTGSEKLFF

j_gene: TRBJ1-5
d_gene: -
v_gene: TRBV4-1
CDR3aa: CASTQEGDSNQPQHF

j_gene: TRBJ2-4
d_gene: -
v_gene: TRBV25-1
CDR3aa: CASVGAGKNIQYF

j_gene: TRBJ2-3
d_gene: TRBD2
v_gene: TRBV7-2
CDR3aa: CASSLGLTGRAVDTQYF

j_gene: TRBJ1-2
d_gene: -
v_gene: TRBV2
CDR3aa: CAREKGGNYGYTF

j_gene: TRBJ1-6
d_gene: -
v_gene: TRBV21-1
CDR3aa: CASNRADSPKLSPLHF

j_gene: TRBJ2-5
d_gene: -
v_gene: TRBV6-5
CDR3aa: CASRKPGRVETQYF

j_gene: TRBJ1-2
d_gene: -
v_gene: TRBV30
CDR3aa: CAWSGPWEYYGYTF

j_gene: TRBJ2-3
d_gene: -
v_gene: TRBV5-1
CDR3aa: CASSLAGRWADTQYF

j_gene: TRBJ2-3
d_gene: -
v_gene: TRBV28
CDR3aa: CASRHSSSGTRGWTDTQYF

j_gene: TRBJ2-5
d_gene: TRBD2
v_gene: TRBV30
CDR3aa: CAWSVSPSSGRETQYF

j_gene: TRBJ2-3
d_gene: -
v_gene: TRBV19
CDR3aa: CASSMGTDTQYF

j_gene: TRBJ2-2
d_gene: -
v_gene: TRBV7-3
CDR3aa: CASSLQIAGELFF

j_gene: TRBJ1-1
d_gene: -
v_gene: TRBV5-1
CDR3aa: CASSMTLGGLEAFF

j_gene: TRBJ1-1
d_gene: -
v_gene: TRBV2
CDR3aa: CASFEFVNTEAFF

j_gene: TRBJ1-1
d_gene: -
v_gene: TRBV27
CDR3aa: CASSLIGNAEAFF

j_gene: TRBJ2-2
d_gene: TRBD2
v_gene: TRBV9
CDR3aa: CASSASGRGGRYTGELFF

j_gene: TRBJ2-7
d_gene: -
v_gene: TRBV28
CDR3aa: CASSLVYEQYF

j_gene: TRBJ2-7
d_gene: TRBD1
v_gene: TRBV29-1
CDR3aa: CSVRTGGNEQYF

j_gene: TRBJ2-1
d_gene: TRBD2
v_gene: TRBV9
CDR3aa: CASSGLAGLLSSYNEQFF

j_gene: TRBJ2-1
d_gene: -
v_gene: TRBV18
CDR3aa: CASSPSPQLVSGFPLLYNEQFF

j_gene: TRBJ2-4
d_gene: TRBD1
v_gene: TRBV9
CDR3aa: CASSSGQGPTNIQYF

j_gene: TRBJ2-3
d_gene: TRBD2
v_gene: TRBV5-4
CDR3aa: CATSDTSGSTDTQYF

j_gene: TRBJ2-1
d_gene: -
v_gene: TRBV4-1
CDR3aa: CASSHSRKDEQFF

j_gene: TRBJ2-1
d_gene: TRBD2
v_gene: TRBV6-4
CDR3aa: CASSDWTSGRYNEQFF

j_gene: TRBJ2-3
d_gene: -
v_gene: TRBV28
CDR3aa: CASSLFLSRSTDTQYF

j_gene: TRBJ2-7
d_gene: -
v_gene: TRBV29-1
CDR3aa: CSVGGPGEQYF

j_gene: TRBJ2-3
d_gene: TRBD2
v_gene: TRBV29-1
CDR3aa: CSASGLAGPQATQYF

j_gene: TRBJ1-1
d_gene: TRBD1
v_gene: TRBV28
CDR3aa: CASPPAARQGENTEAFF

j_gene: TRBJ2-7
d_gene: -
v_gene: TRBV5-6
CDR3aa: CASSSTGQKYEQYF

j_gene: TRBJ2-4
d_gene: TRBD2
v_gene: TRBV27
CDR3aa: CASSLAWTSGPVGKNIQYF

j_gene: TRBJ2-3
d_gene: -
v_gene: TRBV27
CDR3aa: CASSLYGTDTQYF

j_gene: TRBJ2-7
d_gene: TRBD1
v_gene: TRBV7-2
CDR3aa: CASSTRQGSYEQYF

j_gene: TRBJ2-3
d_gene: TRBD2
v_gene: TRBV2
CDR3aa: CASRQLAGEGDTQYF

j_gene: TRBJ1-5
d_gene: TRBD1
v_gene: TRBV10-3
CDR3aa: CATRGMDQPQHF

j_gene: TRBJ2-2
d_gene: -
v_gene: TRBV27
CDR3aa: CASSWTSLVGGTGELFF

j_gene: TRBJ1-4
d_gene: -
v_gene: TRBV28
CDR3aa: CASSLGGPQKLFF

j_gene: TRBJ2-5
d_gene: TRBD2
v_gene: TRBV5-3
CDR3aa: CARSLVVAGGPEETQYF

j_gene: TRBJ2-5
d_gene: -
v_gene: TRBV7-2
CDR3aa: CASSLVHGETQYF

j_gene: TRBJ2-7
d_gene: -
v_gene: TRBV7-8
CDR3aa: CASSFSPSYEQYF